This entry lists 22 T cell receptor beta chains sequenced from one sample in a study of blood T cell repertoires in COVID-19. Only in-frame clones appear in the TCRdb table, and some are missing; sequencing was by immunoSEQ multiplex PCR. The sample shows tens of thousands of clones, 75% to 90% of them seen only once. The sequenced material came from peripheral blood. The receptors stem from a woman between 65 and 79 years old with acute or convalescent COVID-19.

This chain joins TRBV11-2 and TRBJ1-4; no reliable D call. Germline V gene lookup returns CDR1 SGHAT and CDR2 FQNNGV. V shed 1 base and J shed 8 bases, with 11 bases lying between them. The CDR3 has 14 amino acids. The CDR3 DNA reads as TGTGCCAGCAGCTTAGGAGTAGGGAGGGAAAAACTGTTTTTT. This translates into CASSLGVGREKLFF.

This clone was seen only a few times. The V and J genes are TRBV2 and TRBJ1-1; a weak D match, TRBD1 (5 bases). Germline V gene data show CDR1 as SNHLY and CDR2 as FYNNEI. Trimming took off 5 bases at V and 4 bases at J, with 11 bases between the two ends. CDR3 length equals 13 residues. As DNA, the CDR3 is TGTGCCAGCAGTCAGGGAAGGACCACTGAAGCTTTCTTT. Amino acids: CASSQGRTTEAFF.

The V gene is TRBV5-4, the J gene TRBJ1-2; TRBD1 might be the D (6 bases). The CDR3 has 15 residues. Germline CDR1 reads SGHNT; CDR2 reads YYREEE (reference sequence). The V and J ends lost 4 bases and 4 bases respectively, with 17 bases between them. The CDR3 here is CASSSGQPTLYGYTF. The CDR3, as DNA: TGTGCCAGCAGCAGCGGACAGCCGACCCTCTATGGCTACACCTTC.

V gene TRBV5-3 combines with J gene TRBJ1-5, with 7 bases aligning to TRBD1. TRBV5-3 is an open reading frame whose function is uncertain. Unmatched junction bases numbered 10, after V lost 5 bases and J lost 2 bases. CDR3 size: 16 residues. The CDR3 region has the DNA TGTGCCAGAAGGGCGGATGACAGGGTTGGCAATCAGCCCCAGCATTTT. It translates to CARRADDRVGNQPQHF.

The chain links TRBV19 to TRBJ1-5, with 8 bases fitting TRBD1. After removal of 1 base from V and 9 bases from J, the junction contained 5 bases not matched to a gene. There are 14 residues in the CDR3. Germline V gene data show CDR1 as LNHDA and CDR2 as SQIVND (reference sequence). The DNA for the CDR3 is TGTGCCAGTAGTATAGGGACAGGGAAGGGGCCCCAGCATTTT. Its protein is CASSIGTGKGPQHF.

The CDR3 reads CASSDDRGFSSGNTIYF. The DNA for the CDR3 is TGTGCCAGCAGCGACGACAGGGGGTTTAGCTCTGGAAACACCATATATTTT. This chain connects TRBV7-2 to TRBJ1-3; 9 nucleotides agree with TRBD1. CDR1 and CDR2 (germline): SGHTA, FQGNSA. V shed 5 bases, J shed 0 bases, and the junction held 8 bases outside the gene matches. This CDR3 is built from 17 residues.

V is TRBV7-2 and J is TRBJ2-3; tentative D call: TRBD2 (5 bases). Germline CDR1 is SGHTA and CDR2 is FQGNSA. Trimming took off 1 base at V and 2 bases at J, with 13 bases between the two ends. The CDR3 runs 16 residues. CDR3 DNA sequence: TGTGCCAGCAGCTTAGAAGGGAGACTACACACAGATACGCAGTATTTT. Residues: CASSLEGRLHTDTQYF.

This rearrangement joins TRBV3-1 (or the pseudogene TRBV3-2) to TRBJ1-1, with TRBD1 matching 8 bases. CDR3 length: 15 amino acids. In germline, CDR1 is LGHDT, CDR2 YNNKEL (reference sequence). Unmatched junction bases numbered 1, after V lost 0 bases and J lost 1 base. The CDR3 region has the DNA TGTGCCAGCAGCCAAGAAGGGACAGGGAACACTGAAGCTTTCTTT. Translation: CASSQEGTGNTEAFF.

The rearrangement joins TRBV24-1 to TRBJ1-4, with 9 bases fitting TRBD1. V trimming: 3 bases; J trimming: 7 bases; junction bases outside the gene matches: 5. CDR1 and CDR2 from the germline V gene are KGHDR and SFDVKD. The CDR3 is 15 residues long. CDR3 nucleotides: TGTGCCACCAGTGATCACAGGGGGCCGGTTGAAAAACTGTTTTTT. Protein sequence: CATSDHRGPVEKLFF.

This chain's CDR3 is CASSIPPRQGVTEAFF. The CDR3 DNA sequence: TGTGCCAGTAGTATCCCCCCCCGACAGGGGGTAACTGAAGCTTTCTTT. The chain carries TRBV19 and TRBJ1-1, with 9 positions matching TRBD1. This CDR3 has 16 amino acids. V shed 3 bases, J shed 5 bases, and the junction held 10 bases outside the gene matches. Germline values: CDR1 LNHDA, CDR2 SQIVND (reference sequence).

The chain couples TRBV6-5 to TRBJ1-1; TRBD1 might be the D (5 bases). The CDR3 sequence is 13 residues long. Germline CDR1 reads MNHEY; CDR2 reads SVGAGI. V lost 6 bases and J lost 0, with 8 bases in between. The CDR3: CASRETVNTEAFF. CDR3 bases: TGTGCCAGCAGAGAGACAGTGAACACTGAAGCTTTCTTT.

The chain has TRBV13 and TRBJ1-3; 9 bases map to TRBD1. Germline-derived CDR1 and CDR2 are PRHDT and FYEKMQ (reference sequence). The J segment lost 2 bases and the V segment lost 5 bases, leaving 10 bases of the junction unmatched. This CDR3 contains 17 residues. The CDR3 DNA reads TGTGCCAGCAGCCCTCGGACAGGGGATATGCCTGGAAACACCATATATTTT. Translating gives CASSPRTGDMPGNTIYF.

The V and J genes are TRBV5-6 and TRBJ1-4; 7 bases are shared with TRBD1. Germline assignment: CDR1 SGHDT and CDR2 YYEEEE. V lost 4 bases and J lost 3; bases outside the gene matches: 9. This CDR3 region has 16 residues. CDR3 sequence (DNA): TGTGCCAGCAGCCGACAGGGTTTGTTGGCTAATGAAAAACTGTTTTTT. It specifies CASSRQGLLANEKLFF.

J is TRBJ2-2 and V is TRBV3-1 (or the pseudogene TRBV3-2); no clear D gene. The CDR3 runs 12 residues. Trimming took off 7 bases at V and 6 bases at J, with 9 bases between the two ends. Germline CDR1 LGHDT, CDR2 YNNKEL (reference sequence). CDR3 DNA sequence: TGTGCCAGCACCCCAAAGCCCGGGGAGCTGTTTTTT. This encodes CASTPKPGELFF.

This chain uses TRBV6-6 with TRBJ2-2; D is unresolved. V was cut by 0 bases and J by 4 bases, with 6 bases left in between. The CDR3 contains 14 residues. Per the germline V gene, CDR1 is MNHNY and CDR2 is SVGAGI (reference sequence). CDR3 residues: CASSYSVSTGELFF. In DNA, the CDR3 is TGTGCCAGCAGTTACTCAGTGAGCACCGGGGAGCTGTTTTTT.

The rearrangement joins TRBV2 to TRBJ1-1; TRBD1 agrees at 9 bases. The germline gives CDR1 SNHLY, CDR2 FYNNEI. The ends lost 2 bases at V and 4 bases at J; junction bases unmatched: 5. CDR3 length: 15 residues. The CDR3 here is CASSESGTGFTEAFF. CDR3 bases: TGTGCCAGCAGTGAATCCGGGACAGGGTTCACTGAAGCTTTCTTT.

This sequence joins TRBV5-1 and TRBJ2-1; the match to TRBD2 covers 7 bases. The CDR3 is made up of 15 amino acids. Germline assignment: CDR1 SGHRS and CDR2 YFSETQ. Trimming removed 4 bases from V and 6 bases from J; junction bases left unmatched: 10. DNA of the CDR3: TGCGCCAGCAGCACCACCGGGCGGGGGAGCAATGAGCAGTTCTTC. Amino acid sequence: CASSTTGRGSNEQFF.

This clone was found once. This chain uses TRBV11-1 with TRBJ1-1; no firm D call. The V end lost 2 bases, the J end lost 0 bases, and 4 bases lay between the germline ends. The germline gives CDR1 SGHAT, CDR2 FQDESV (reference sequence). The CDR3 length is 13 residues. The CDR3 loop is CASSLSLNTEAFF. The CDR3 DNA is TGTGCCAGCAGCTTAAGCCTGAACACTGAAGCTTTCTTT.

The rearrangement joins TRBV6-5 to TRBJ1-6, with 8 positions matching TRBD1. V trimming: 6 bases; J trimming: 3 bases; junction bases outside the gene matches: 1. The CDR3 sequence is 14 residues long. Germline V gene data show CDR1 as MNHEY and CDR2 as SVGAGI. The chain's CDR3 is CASSTGGYNSPLHF. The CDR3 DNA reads TGTGCCAGCAGCACAGGGGGCTATAATTCACCCCTCCACTTT.

The CDR3 reads CASSSAGAGGKAQYF. The CDR3 nucleotides read TGCGCCAGCAGCTCCGCCGGAGCGGGGGGGAAGGCCCAGTACTTC. The chain recombines TRBV5-1 with TRBJ2-5; 10 bases are shared with TRBD2. The length of the CDR3 is 15 residues. The V gene end was trimmed by 3 bases and the J gene end by 9 bases; junction bases not matched to a gene: 11. CDR1 and CDR2 (germline): SGHRS, YFSETQ.

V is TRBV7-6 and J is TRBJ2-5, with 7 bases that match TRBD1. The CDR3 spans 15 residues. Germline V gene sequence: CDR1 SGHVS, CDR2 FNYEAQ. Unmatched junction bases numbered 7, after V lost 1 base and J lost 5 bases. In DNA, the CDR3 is TGTGCCAGCAGCTTAGGAGGGGGCCTGAGGGAGACCCAGTACTTC. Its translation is CASSLGGGLRETQYF.

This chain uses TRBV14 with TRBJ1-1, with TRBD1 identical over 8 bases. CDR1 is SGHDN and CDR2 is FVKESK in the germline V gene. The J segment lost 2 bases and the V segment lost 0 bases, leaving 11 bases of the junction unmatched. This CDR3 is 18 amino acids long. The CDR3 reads CASSQDKARGRGNTEAFF. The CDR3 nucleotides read TGTGCCAGCAGCCAAGATAAAGCCAGGGGGCGAGGAAACACTGAAGCTTTCTTT.